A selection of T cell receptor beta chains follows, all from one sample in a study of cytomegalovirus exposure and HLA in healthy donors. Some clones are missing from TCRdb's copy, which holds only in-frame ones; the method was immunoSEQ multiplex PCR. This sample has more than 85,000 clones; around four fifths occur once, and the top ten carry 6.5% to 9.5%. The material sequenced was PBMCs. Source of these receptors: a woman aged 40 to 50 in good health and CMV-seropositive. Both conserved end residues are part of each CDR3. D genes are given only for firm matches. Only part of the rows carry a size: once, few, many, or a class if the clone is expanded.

CDR3: CASSFLSGGGANVLTF; DNA: TGTGCCAGCAGTTTCTTAAGCGGGGGTGGGGCCAACGTCCTGACTTTC; D: TRBD2; size: NA; V: TRBV28; J: TRBJ2-6
CDR3: CASSVVGGRVATDTQYF; DNA: TGTGCCAGCAGCGTCGTTGGGGGGAGGGTCGCCACAGATACGCAGTATTTT; D: TRBD2; size: once; V: TRBV9; J: TRBJ2-3
CDR3: CASSLGIWLAGGNEQFF; DNA: TGCGCCAGCAGCTTGGGAATCTGGCTAGCGGGAGGTAATGAGCAGTTCTTC; D: TRBD2; size: NA; V: TRBV5-1; J: TRBJ2-1
CDR3: CSSRPPSLGLGNTIYF; DNA: TGTTCCAGCAGACCCCCTTCTCTGGGGCTTGGAAACACCATATATTTT; D: NA; size: NA; V: TRBV7-9; J: TRBJ1-3
CDR3: CASSLVGGGANEQFF; DNA: TGTGCCAGCAGCTTAGTCGGCGGGGGGGCTAATGAGCAGTTCTTC; D: TRBD2; size: NA; V: TRBV7-2; J: TRBJ2-1
CDR3: CASSQVGGVYEQYF; DNA: TGCGCCAGCAGCCAAGTCGGGGGGGTTTACGAGCAGTACTTC; D: TRBD2; size: NA; V: TRBV4-3; J: TRBJ2-7
CDR3: CSVELGLHSPYEQYF; DNA: TGCAGCGTTGAGTTGGGACTCCATTCACCTTACGAGCAGTACTTC; D: NA; size: once; V: TRBV29-1; J: TRBJ2-7
CDR3: CASSDPGTGGGDEQFF; DNA: TGTGCCAGCAGTGATCCCGGGACAGGGGGTGGGGATGAGCAGTTCTTC; D: TRBD1; size: NA; V: TRBV27; J: TRBJ2-1
CDR3: CASSLLAGYSTDTQYF; DNA: TGTGCCAGCAGTTTACTAGCGGGGTATAGCACAGATACGCAGTATTTT; D: TRBD2; size: once; V: TRBV27; J: TRBJ2-3
CDR3: CASSLVEVNTGELFF; DNA: TGCGCCAGCAGCTTGGTAGAGGTGAACACCGGGGAGCTGTTTTTT; D: NA; size: NA; V: TRBV5-1; J: TRBJ2-2
CDR3: CASSLSSGDRTYEQYF; DNA: TGTGCCAGCAGTTTATCGTCTGGGGACAGGACCTACGAGCAGTACTTC; D: TRBD1; size: NA; V: TRBV27; J: TRBJ2-7
CDR3: CASSEGWESEQFF; DNA: TGTGCCAGCAGTGAAGGTTGGGAGAGTGAGCAGTTCTTC; D: NA; size: NA; V: TRBV25-1; J: TRBJ2-1
CDR3: CASSVAGEPGAEAFF; DNA: TGTGCCAGCAGCGTAGCTGGGGAGCCAGGCGCTGAAGCTTTCTTT; D: NA; size: few; V: TRBV9; J: TRBJ1-1
CDR3: CASSVVAVPRDTIYF; DNA: TGTGCCAGCAGCGTAGTGGCGGTCCCTCGGGACACCATATATTTT; D: NA; size: NA; V: TRBV9; J: TRBJ1-3
CDR3: CASRGGREKLFF; DNA: TGTGCCAGCAGGGGGGGGCGTGAAAAACTGTTTTTT; D: NA; size: NA; V: TRBV6-5; J: TRBJ1-4
CDR3: CASSLDQGNQFF; DNA: TGTGCCAGCAGCCTCGACCAGGGGAACCAGTTCTTC; D: NA; size: NA; V: TRBV7-2; J: TRBJ2-1
CDR3: CASSFGGRPTGELFF; DNA: TGTGCCAGTTCATTTGGCGGGAGGCCAACCGGGGAGCTGTTTTTT; D: TRBD2; size: NA; V: TRBV19; J: TRBJ2-2
CDR3: CASSAGGYYGYTF; DNA: TGTGCCAGCAGCGCCGGGGGGTACTATGGCTACACCTTC; D: NA; size: once; V: TRBV7-9; J: TRBJ1-2
CDR3: CASSLTGWSLLGSPLHF; DNA: TGTGCCAGCAGTCTGACAGGGTGGAGCCTGTTGGGTTCACCCCTCCACTTT; D: TRBD1; size: NA; V: TRBV27; J: TRBJ1-6
CDR3: CASSQDQAFYEQYF; DNA: TGCGCCAGCAGCCAAGATCAGGCGTTCTACGAGCAGTACTTC; D: NA; size: few; V: TRBV4-1; J: TRBJ2-7
CDR3: CASSILSGYNEQFF; DNA: TGTGCCAGTAGTATCCTGAGCGGTTACAATGAGCAGTTCTTC; D: NA; size: NA; V: TRBV19; J: TRBJ2-1
CDR3: CASSLNRDRNEKLFF; DNA: TGTGCCAGCAGTTTAAATCGGGACAGGAATGAAAAACTGTTTTTT; D: TRBD1; size: once; V: TRBV28; J: TRBJ1-4
CDR3: CASSPGQGRPRADTQYF; DNA: TGTGCCAGCAGCCCAGGACAGGGTAGACCTCGGGCAGATACGCAGTATTTT; D: TRBD1; size: once; V: TRBV7-6; J: TRBJ2-3
CDR3: CASSRNSGNTIYF; DNA: TGTGCCAGCAGCCGTAACTCTGGAAACACCATATATTTT; D: NA; size: NA; V: TRBV5-8; J: TRBJ1-3
CDR3: CASSLRREETQYF; DNA: TGTGCCAGCAGTCTTAGGAGGGAAGAGACCCAGTACTTC; D: NA; size: NA; V: TRBV27; J: TRBJ2-5
CDR3: CASSFELLGGGNTGELFF; DNA: TGTGCCAGCAGCTTTGAATTGCTCGGCGGGGGGAACACCGGGGAGCTGTTTTTT; D: TRBD2; size: NA; V: TRBV5-6; J: TRBJ2-2
CDR3: CASSSGILYGYTF; DNA: TGTGCCAGCAGTTCAGGGATCCTCTATGGCTACACCTTC; D: NA; size: NA; V: TRBV11-2; J: TRBJ1-2
CDR3: CASSSRYEQYF; DNA: TGTGCCAGCAGTTCCAGGTACGAGCAGTACTTC; D: NA; size: NA; V: TRBV27; J: TRBJ2-7
CDR3: CASSVEANGNTIYF; DNA: TGTGCCAGCAGCGTAGAAGCTAACGGAAACACCATATATTTT; D: NA; size: once; V: TRBV9; J: TRBJ1-3
CDR3: CASSITGDTEAFF; DNA: TGTGCCAGCAGTATAACAGGGGACACTGAAGCTTTCTTT; D: TRBD1; size: NA; V: TRBV2; J: TRBJ1-1
CDR3: CASSTGENGYTF; DNA: TGTGCCAGCTCAACAGGGGAAAATGGCTACACCTTC; D: TRBD1; size: few; V: TRBV18; J: TRBJ1-2
CDR3: CASSDSNYGYTF; DNA: TGTGCCAGCAGTGACTCTAACTATGGCTACACCTTC; D: NA; size: NA; V: TRBV28; J: TRBJ1-2
CDR3: CASSSPLAKGAHEQYF; DNA: TGTGCCAGCAGCTCGCCATTAGCTAAGGGGGCCCACGAGCAGTACTTC; D: TRBD1; size: NA; V: TRBV5-5; J: TRBJ2-7
CDR3: CASSPNRGETQYF; DNA: TGTGCCAGCAGCCCCAACAGGGGTGAGACCCAGTACTTC; D: TRBD1; size: NA; V: TRBV7-8; J: TRBJ2-5
CDR3: CASSDRGNYNEQFF; DNA: TGCGCCAGCAGTGACAGGGGGAATTACAATGAGCAGTTCTTC; D: TRBD1; size: NA; V: TRBV5-1; J: TRBJ2-1
CDR3: CANSGQTTDTQYF; DNA: TGTGCCAACTCCGGACAGACCACAGATACGCAGTATTTT; D: NA; size: NA; V: TRBV2; J: TRBJ2-3
CDR3: CASSHFAGSGVVNEQFF; DNA: TGTGCCAGCAGCCACTTCGCAGGCTCGGGGGTCGTCAATGAGCAGTTCTTC; D: NA; size: NA; V: TRBV14; J: TRBJ2-1
CDR3: CASSYGLRNEQFF; DNA: TGTGCCAGCTCATATGGACTCCGCAATGAGCAGTTCTTC; D: NA; size: NA; V: TRBV18; J: TRBJ2-1
CDR3: CASSVGGGNEKLFF; DNA: TGTGCCAGCAGCGTAGGGGGGGGCAATGAAAAACTGTTTTTT; D: NA; size: NA; V: TRBV9; J: TRBJ1-4
CDR3: CASSFTGNDEQYF; DNA: TGTGCCAGCAGCTTTACAGGGAACGACGAGCAGTACTTC; D: NA; size: once; V: TRBV7-3; J: TRBJ2-7
CDR3: CASSFDRAETQYF; DNA: TGTGCCAGCAGCTTCGACAGGGCGGAGACCCAGTACTTC; D: TRBD1; size: NA; V: TRBV7-3; J: TRBJ2-5
CDR3: CASSPWDSSSYNEQFF; DNA: TGCGCCAGCAGCCCCTGGGACTCCAGCTCCTACAATGAGCAGTTCTTC; D: NA; size: NA; V: TRBV5-1; J: TRBJ2-1